The 10 T cell receptor beta chains below come from one sample, sequenced in a study of radiotherapy plus CTLA-4 blockade in lung cancer. The assay was immunoSEQ multiplex PCR, and TCRdb's table has in-frame clones only and misses some. The sample lists 90,000 or so clones; around four fifths were seen once. This material consisted of peripheral blood, taken from a patient treated with radiotherapy plus ipilimumab. The receptors come from a human donor with non-small cell lung cancer who had stable disease on radiotherapy plus ipilimumab.

This clone was recorded once. The rearrangement joins TRBV6-5 to TRBJ1-1; D is unresolved. This CDR3 has 13 residues. Germline lookup yields CDR1 MNHEY and CDR2 SVGAGI. V was shortened by 6 bases and J by 7 bases, with 15 bases between the two germline ends. The CDR3: CASSEVGRSEAFF. Here the CDR3 DNA reads TGTGCCAGCAGCGAGGTTGGAAGGAGTGAAGCTTTCTTT.

The rearrangement uses TRBV5-1 and TRBJ2-7; 8 bases map to TRBD1. V shed 3 bases and J 5 bases; nucleotides not matched to a gene: 7. CDR1 is SGHRS, CDR2 YFSETQ, per germline. This CDR3 is built from 14 residues. The CDR3 region has the DNA TGCGCCAGCAGCTCTACAGGGGGAATCCACGAGCAGTACTTC. Its translation is CASSSTGGIHEQYF.

V and J are TRBV6-4 and TRBJ1-2; D call uncertain. Germline loops: CDR1 MRHNA, CDR2 SNTAGT. The CDR3 is 13 amino acids. Trimming took 0 bases from V and 7 from J, leaving 9 bases between them. The chain's CDR3 is CASSDSDLFGYTF. The CDR3 DNA follows: TGTGCCAGCAGTGACTCTGACCTCTTTGGCTACACCTTC.

The chain uses TRBV18 and TRBJ2-5; D is unclear. Per germline, CDR1 KGHSH and CDR2 LQKENI. Trimming removed 5 bases at V and 2 bases at J, with 9 bases between. The CDR3 has 13 amino acids. The DNA for the CDR3 is TGTGCCAGCTCAGGTGGGGTGCAAGAGACCCAGTACTTC. Translated, it gives CASSGGVQETQYF.

The gene calls are TRBV7-2 and TRBJ2-2; possibly TRBD1 for D (6 bases). The CDR3 sequence is 15 residues long. Trimming left V 5 bases short and J 3 bases short, with 13 bases between. In germline, CDR1 is SGHTA, CDR2 FQGNSA. CDR3: CASSPLRQDTGELFF. The CDR3 nucleotides read TGTGCCAGCAGCCCCCTGAGACAGGACACCGGGGAGCTGTTTTTT.

The CDR3 coding sequence is TGTGCCAGCCAACAGGGATTTGGCAATCAGCCCCAGCATTTT. It codes for CASQQGFGNQPQHF. The V and J genes are TRBV6-1 and TRBJ1-5; possibly TRBD1 for D (6 bases). Trimming left V 8 bases short and J 2 bases short, with 13 bases between. CDR1 and CDR2 from the germline V gene are MNHNS and SASEGT. The CDR3 is 14 residues long.

This clone was detected a few times. The genes are TRBV19 and TRBJ2-7; the D call may be TRBD1 or TRBD2 (5 bases each). The CDR3 spans 16 residues. The V and J ends lost 2 bases and 3 bases respectively, with 17 bases between them. In germline, CDR1 is LNHDA, CDR2 SQIVND (reference sequence). The CDR3 loop reads CASSISEGPSRYEQYF. DNA of the CDR3: TGTGCCAGTAGTATATCCGAGGGGCCCTCGCGCTACGAGCAGTACTTC. Combining the CDR3 with reference TRBV19 and TRBJ2-7 gives the whole variable domain DGGITQSPKYLFRKEGQNVTLSCEQNLNHDAMYWYRQDPGQGLRLIYYSQIVNDFQKGDIAEGYSVSREKKESFPLTVTSAQKNPTAFYLCASSISEGPSRYEQYFGPGTRLTVT.

This chain uses TRBV6-4 with TRBJ2-5; no firm D call. From germline, CDR1 is MRHNA and CDR2 SNTAGT. V was cut by 6 bases and J by 4 bases, with 21 bases left in between. The CDR3 extends over 16 amino acids. This CDR3 reads CASRPPARDRSETQYF. CDR3 sequence (DNA): TGTGCCAGCAGGCCCCCGGCAAGGGATAGGTCAGAGACCCAGTACTTC.

This clone was seen a handful of times. The rearrangement joins TRBV11-3 to TRBJ2-2, with D unresolved. Deletions cut 1 base from V and 7 bases from J, with 7 bases between. Germline values: CDR1 SGHNT, CDR2 YENEEA. The CDR3 is made up of 13 amino acids. The CDR3 protein is CASSLAVNGELFF. DNA of the CDR3: TGTGCCAGCAGCTTAGCGGTTAACGGGGAGCTGTTTTTT.

The rearrangement joins TRBV7-9 to TRBJ2-7; 10 bases align to TRBD1. J was trimmed by 2 bases and V by 3 bases; bases with no gene match: 1. The CDR3 contains 14 residues. Germline V gene sequence: CDR1 SEHNR, CDR2 FQNEAQ (reference sequence). The CDR3 region has the DNA TGTGCCAGCAGCTTGGACAGGGGGACCTACGAGCAGTACTTC. Amino acid sequence: CASSLDRGTYEQYF.